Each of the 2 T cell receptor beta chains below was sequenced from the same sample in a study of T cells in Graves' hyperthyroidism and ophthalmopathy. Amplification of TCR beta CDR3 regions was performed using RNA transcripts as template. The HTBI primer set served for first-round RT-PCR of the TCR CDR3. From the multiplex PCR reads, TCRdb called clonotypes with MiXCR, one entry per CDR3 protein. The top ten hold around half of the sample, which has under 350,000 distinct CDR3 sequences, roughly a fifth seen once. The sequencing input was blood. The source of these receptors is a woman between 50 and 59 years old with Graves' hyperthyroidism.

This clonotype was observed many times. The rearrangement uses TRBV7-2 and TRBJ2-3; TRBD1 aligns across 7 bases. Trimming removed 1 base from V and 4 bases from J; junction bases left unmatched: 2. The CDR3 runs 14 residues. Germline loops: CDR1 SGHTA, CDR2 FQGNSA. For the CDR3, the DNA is TGTGCCAGCAGCTTAGAGGGGGCCGCAGATACGCAGTATTTT. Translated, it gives CASSLEGAADTQYF.

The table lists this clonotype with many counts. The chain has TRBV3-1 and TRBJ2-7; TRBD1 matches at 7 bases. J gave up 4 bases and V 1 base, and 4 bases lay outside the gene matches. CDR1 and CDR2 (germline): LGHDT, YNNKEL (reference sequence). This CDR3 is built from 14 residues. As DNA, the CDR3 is TGTGCCAGCAGCCAAGCTCACAGGGGATACGAGCAGTACTTC. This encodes CASSQAHRGYEQYF.